This entry concerns a single T cell receptor (beta chain). A far larger clone is one nucleotide away, so this likely arose from a read error. V shed 0 bases and J shed 8 bases, with 14 bases lying between them. The V gene's germline CDR1 is LGHNA and CDR2 YNFKEQ. This CDR3 region has 15 residues. Libraries were prepared by immunoSEQ multiplex PCR; TCRdb keeps only in-frame clonotypes and omits some of them. The sample records some 500,000 clones, approximately 77% being singletons. This sample is drawn from a study of shared clonotypes between healthy human individuals. The rearrangement uses TRBV4-2 and TRBJ1-5; a weak D match, TRBD1 (6 bases). This TCR was sampled from a woman in her 40s in good health. Some clones in this sample may be carry-over from other donors' samples. Material: PBMCs. CDR3 bases: TGTGCCAGCAGCCAAGATCAGGGGTTTAGGGAGCCCCAGCATTTT. It codes for CASSQDQGFREPQHF.